These 20 T cell receptor beta chains share one sample of origin, sequenced in a study of lymphopenia after photon versus proton radiotherapy. Sequenced by immunoSEQ multiplex PCR; TCRdb stores in-frame clones only, minus some. The data show about 24,000 clones, 82% seen once. The starting material was peripheral blood, obtained from a patient treated with proton-based radiotherapy. The receptors derive from a woman aged 70-85 years with pancreatic cancer.

This CDR3 is CAWSEGARTEAFF. CDR3 nucleotides: TGTGCCTGGAGTGAGGGGGCGAGGACTGAAGCTTTCTTT. The chain combines TRBV30 with TRBJ1-1, with 7 nucleotides matching TRBD1. The V segment lost 1 base and the J segment 5 bases; nucleotides outside the gene matches: 4. Germline CDR1 is GTSNPN and CDR2 is SVGIG (reference sequence). The CDR3 extends over 13 amino acids.

The gene calls are TRBV7-2 and TRBJ2-5; D unresolved. V was shortened by 5 bases and J by 3 bases, with 4 bases between the two germline ends. The CDR3 is 11 residues long. Germline assignment: CDR1 SGHTA and CDR2 FQGNSA. The CDR3 nucleotides are TGTGCCAGCAGCCGAGAAGAGACCCAGTACTTC. It yields the protein CASSREETQYF.

This chain joins TRBV7-2 and TRBJ1-1; D is unclear. The CDR3 totals 13 residues. The germline V gene has CDR1 SGHTA and CDR2 FQGNSA. The ends were cut back, 1 base at V and 8 bases at J, with 11 bases in the middle. This CDR3 reads CASSLVSRNEAFF. CDR3 in DNA: TGTGCCAGCAGCTTAGTTTCCAGGAACGAAGCTTTCTTT.

The chain combines TRBV19 with TRBJ2-1, with D possibly TRBD1 on 5 matching bases. Deletions cut 5 bases from V and 4 bases from J, with 18 bases between. Looked up from germline, CDR1 is LNHDA and CDR2 is SQIVND (reference sequence). The CDR3 extends over 16 amino acids. The CDR3 reads CASSFADTGPYNEQFF. The CDR3 nucleotides read TGTGCCAGTAGTTTCGCGGACACAGGCCCATACAATGAGCAGTTCTTC.

This chain links TRBV4-3 with TRBJ2-4; a possible D gene is TRBD2 (5 bases). The CDR3 is 15 amino acids. Looked up from germline, CDR1 is LGHNA and CDR2 is YSLEER. Trimming stripped 5 bases from V and 1 base from J, with 12 bases between. CDR3 DNA sequence: TGCGCCAGCAGCACCGGACCGGGGGCCAAAAACATTCAGTACTTC. Its translation: CASSTGPGAKNIQYF.

The J gene is TRBJ2-3, the V gene TRBV14; D possibly corresponds to TRBD1 (5 bases). The CDR3 consists of 16 residues. The V end lost 5 bases, the J end lost 4 bases, and 19 bases lay between the germline ends. Germline assignment: CDR1 SGHDN and CDR2 FVKESK. In nucleotides, the CDR3 is TGTGCCAGCAGCTCTACTCCTCTTTGGGGCCCAGATACGCAGTATTTT. Protein: CASSSTPLWGPDTQYF.

The rearrangement links TRBV25-1 to TRBJ2-5; D is ambiguous. There are 14 residues in the CDR3. V was trimmed by 3 bases and J by 3 bases, leaving 11 bases between them. Per the germline V gene, CDR1 is MGHDK and CDR2 is SYGVNS. This CDR3 is CASSDLGSEETQYF. The CDR3 nucleotides are TGTGCCAGCAGTGATTTGGGGTCCGAAGAGACCCAGTACTTC.

This chain links TRBV10-2 with TRBJ1-1; maybe TRBD1 (6 bases). V lost 6 bases, J lost 0 bases, and 14 bases lay in between. This CDR3 has 15 residues. Per the germline V gene, CDR1 is WSHSY and CDR2 is SAAADI. Here the CDR3 DNA reads TGCGCCAGCAGCGGGCGGCAGGGGATGAACACTGAAGCTTTCTTT. As protein: CASSGRQGMNTEAFF.

The CDR3 DNA sequence: TGTGCCAGCAAATTCGGGCGGGAGCCGACCTACAATGAGCAGTTCTTC. Encoded protein: CASKFGREPTYNEQFF. The V call is TRBV13, the J call TRBJ2-1; 7 bases are a match to TRBD2. With 7 bases clipped from V and 2 bases from J, the junction kept 11 bases outside the gene matches. This CDR3 comprises 16 residues. CDR1 is PRHDT, CDR2 FYEKMQ, per germline (reference sequence). Full variable domain (remainder filled in from reference TRBV13 and TRBJ2-1): AAGVIQSPRHLIKEKRETATLKCYPIPRHDTVYWYQQGPGQDPQFLISFYEKMQSDKGSIPDRFSAQQFSDYHSELNMSSLELGDSALYFCASKFGREPTYNEQFFGPGTRLTVL.

CDR3 in DNA: TGTGCCAGCAGCGTAGAAGGGACTAGCGGGAGGACGAACACCGGGGAGCTGTTTTTT. The encoded protein is CASSVEGTSGRTNTGELFF. The chain recombines TRBV9 with TRBJ2-2; 15 bases fit TRBD2. The CDR3 has 19 residues. Germline values: CDR1 SGDLS, CDR2 YYNGEE. J was trimmed by 0 bases and V by 0 bases; bases with no gene match: 3.

The V gene is TRBV6-5, the J gene TRBJ1-3; no clear D. Germline lookup yields CDR1 MNHEY and CDR2 SVGAGI. The V gene lost 6 bases and the J gene lost 4 bases, with 7 bases spanning the gap. This CDR3 spans 12 amino acids. This CDR3 is CASSEGGNTIYF. In nucleotides, the CDR3 is TGTGCCAGCAGCGAAGGCGGAAACACCATATATTTT.

The rearrangement joins TRBV7-2 to TRBJ2-5; a weak D match, TRBD2 (5 bases). The CDR3 has 13 residues. With 6 bases removed from V and 3 bases from J, the gap between germline ends came to 11 bases. Germline values: CDR1 SGHTA, CDR2 FQGNSA. CDR3 nucleotides: TGTGCCAGCAGGACGGGATTCGAAGAGACCCAGTACTTC. Its protein product is CASRTGFEETQYF.

This clone has a handful of counts. The chain carries TRBV27 and TRBJ2-1; 11 bases agree with TRBD2. This CDR3 is built from 14 residues. The V segment lost 8 bases and the J segment 6 bases; nucleotides outside the gene matches: 6. The V gene's germline CDR1 is MNHEY and CDR2 SMNVEV (reference sequence). In DNA, the CDR3 is TGTGCCAGCGCACTAGCGGGAGTTAGCAATGAGCAGTTCTTC. This encodes CASALAGVSNEQFF.

The chain couples TRBV7-3 to TRBJ2-5, with TRBD2 identical over 7 bases. Germline V lookup: CDR1 SGHTA, CDR2 FQGTGA. V lost 6 bases to trimming and J lost 2 bases; unmatched junction nucleotides: 9. This CDR3 is built from 15 residues. The CDR3 region is CASRASAGVQETQYF. CDR3 in DNA: TGTGCCAGCAGAGCGTCGGCGGGAGTTCAAGAGACCCAGTACTTC. The variable domain in full, completed from reference TRBV7-3 and TRBJ2-5, reads GAGVSQTPSNKVTEKGKYVELRCDPISGHTALYWYRQSLGQGPEFLIYFQGTGAADDSGLPNDRFFAVRPEGSVSTLKIQRTERGDSAVYLCASRASAGVQETQYFGPGTRLLVL.

About this clone: At one boundary the junction diverges from the germline segment, which might be a read error. The chain is built from TRBV5-1 and TRBJ2-7; D is possibly TRBD2 (6 bases). There are 12 residues in the CDR3. CDR1 SGHRS and CDR2 YFSETQ come from the germline V gene. CDR3 loop: CASSSGLYEQYF. As DNA, the CDR3 is TGTGCCAGCAGCTCGGGACTCTACGAGCAGTACTTC.

This chain joins TRBV5-1 and TRBJ2-3; 8 bases are shared with TRBD1. This CDR3 has 15 residues. The germline V gene encodes CDR1 SGHRS and CDR2 YFSETQ. Trimming at V came to 3 bases and at J to 5 bases, leaving 8 bases not matched to a gene. The CDR3 DNA sequence: TGCGCCAGCAGCTCGCGGACAGGGAAGGGAGATACGCAGTATTTT. Translation: CASSSRTGKGDTQYF.

Note on this clone: The same CDR3 is also encoded by other DNA sequences in this sample. CDR3 loop: CASSENRDTEAFF. The CDR3 coding sequence is TGTGCCAGCAGTGAAAACAGGGATACTGAAGCTTTCTTT. This chain joins TRBV6-1 and TRBJ1-1; tentative D call: TRBD1 (6 bases). Trimming took off 2 bases at V and 5 bases at J, with 9 bases between the two ends. This CDR3 has 13 amino acids. Germline V gene lookup returns CDR1 MNHNS and CDR2 SASEGT.

The rearrangement joins TRBV9 to TRBJ1-2; D is perhaps TRBD1 (6 bases). This CDR3 has 12 residues. The germline V and J ends were trimmed by 1 base and 10 bases, with 11 bases remaining between them. CDR1 is SGDLS and CDR2 is YYNGEE in the germline V gene. This CDR3 is CASSVPQGPYTF. The CDR3 DNA reads TGTGCCAGCAGCGTACCCCAGGGGCCCTACACCTTC.

This clone turned up a few times. The gene calls are TRBV15 and TRBJ1-5; TRBD1 might be the D (6 bases). Germline V lookup: CDR1 LNHNV, CDR2 YYDKDF (reference sequence). This CDR3 contains 16 residues. V was clipped by 0 bases and J by 0 bases, with 9 bases between them. The CDR3, as DNA: TGTGCCACCAGCAGAGATTTGGGGGCTAGCAATCAGCCCCAGCATTTT. It encodes CATSRDLGASNQPQHF.

The rearrangement links TRBV19 to TRBJ2-7; 10 bases are shared with TRBD2. The CDR3 loop spans 15 amino acids. With V trimmed by 2 bases and J by 4 bases, 5 bases remained unmatched. Per the germline V gene, CDR1 is LNHDA and CDR2 is SQIVND (reference sequence). CDR3 loop: CASSIMASGSYEQYF. The CDR3 coding sequence is TGTGCCAGTAGTATAATGGCTAGCGGGAGTTACGAGCAGTACTTC. Drawing the rest from reference TRBV19 and TRBJ2-7, the complete variable domain is DGGITQSPKYLFRKEGQNVTLSCEQNLNHDAMYWYRQDPGQGLRLIYYSQIVNDFQKGDIAEGYSVSREKKESFPLTVTSAQKNPTAFYLCASSIMASGSYEQYFGPGTRLTVT.